The rows below give T cell receptor beta chains drawn from one sample of a study of molecular identifiers for immune sequencing clone quantification. In TCRdb, the PCR reads were re-called with MiXCR into one record per CDR3 protein. The data contain around 320,000 distinct CDR3 sequences, about 22% of them singletons. The sequenced material came from naive CD8+ T cells from blood, with Jurkat cell RNA spiked in. These receptors all come from a human donor in good health. Some libraries in this study had Jurkat cell RNA spiked in. Each CDR3 is given with its conserved first and last residue. The D gene is left open where the match is weak. Clone size is shown for a subset of rows, as once, few, many or a class of expanded clone.

cdr3_aa: CASSLENYNEQFF
cdr3_nt: TGTGCCAGCAGTTTGGAGAACTACAATGAGCAGTTCTTC
clone_size: few
v_call: TRBV12-3/TRBV12-4
j_call: TRBJ2-1
d_call: .

cdr3_aa: CASTSGTHEQYF
cdr3_nt: TGCGCCAGCACCTCAGGGACCCACGAGCAGTACTTC
clone_size: few
v_call: TRBV5-1
j_call: TRBJ2-7
d_call: .

cdr3_aa: CASRTQTGGNVTDTQYF
cdr3_nt: TGTGCCAGCAGGACACAGACAGGGGGCAATGTGACAGATACGCAGTATTTT
clone_size: .
v_call: TRBV27
j_call: TRBJ2-3
d_call: TRBD1

cdr3_aa: CSVPTGKHTEAFF
cdr3_nt: TGCAGCGTCCCGACAGGGAAGCACACTGAAGCTTTCTTT
clone_size: many
v_call: TRBV29-1
j_call: TRBJ1-1
d_call: TRBD1

cdr3_aa: CASSLVRGYEQPGELFF
cdr3_nt: TGTGCCAGCAGCTTAGTAAGGGGGTACGAGCAACCCGGGGAGCTGTTTTTT
clone_size: many
v_call: TRBV7-6
j_call: TRBJ2-2
d_call: .

cdr3_aa: CASSLLTTGFQPQHF
cdr3_nt: TGTGCCAGCAGCTTACTGACGACAGGGTTTCAGCCCCAGCATTTT
clone_size: many
v_call: TRBV5-5
j_call: TRBJ1-5
d_call: TRBD1

cdr3_aa: CASSYPTGESTDTQYF
cdr3_nt: TGTGCCAGCAGTTACCCCACAGGGGAAAGCACAGATACGCAGTATTTT
clone_size: .
v_call: TRBV6-2/TRBV6-3
j_call: TRBJ2-3
d_call: TRBD1

cdr3_aa: CASSYGEQGIFTDTQYF
cdr3_nt: TGTGCCAGCAGTTACGGTGAGCAGGGGATCTTCACAGATACGCAGTATTTT
clone_size: .
v_call: TRBV6-2/TRBV6-3
j_call: TRBJ2-3
d_call: .

cdr3_aa: CASSPLVGGGGIQYF
cdr3_nt: TGTGCCAGCAGTCCGTTGGTAGGAGGGGGTGGCATTCAGTACTTC
clone_size: .
v_call: TRBV6-5
j_call: TRBJ2-4
d_call: .

cdr3_aa: CAWSADSPGEQYF
cdr3_nt: TGTGCCTGGAGTGCGGACAGCCCGGGGGAGCAGTACTTC
clone_size: few
v_call: TRBV30
j_call: TRBJ2-7
d_call: .

cdr3_aa: CAWSAGGEQYF
cdr3_nt: TGTGCCTGGAGCGCCGGCGGCGAGCAGTACTTC
clone_size: many
v_call: TRBV30
j_call: TRBJ2-7
d_call: .

cdr3_aa: CASSLGLQYQETQYF
cdr3_nt: TGTGCCAGCAGCTTAGGACTACAGTACCAAGAGACCCAGTACTTC
clone_size: few
v_call: TRBV11-2
j_call: TRBJ2-5
d_call: .

cdr3_aa: CASKPTSGSLGDEQYF
cdr3_nt: TGTGCCAGCAAGCCGACTAGCGGGAGCCTCGGGGACGAGCAGTACTTC
clone_size: .
v_call: TRBV6-6
j_call: TRBJ2-7
d_call: TRBD2

cdr3_aa: CASSLLRESGTDTQYF
cdr3_nt: TGTGCCAGCAGCTTATTACGGGAGAGTGGGACAGATACGCAGTATTTT
clone_size: few
v_call: TRBV7-9
j_call: TRBJ2-3
d_call: .

cdr3_aa: CASRQDRAATLQETQYF
cdr3_nt: TGTGCCAGCCGCCAAGACCGTGCAGCCACCCTCCAAGAGACCCAGTACTTC
clone_size: .
v_call: TRBV14
j_call: TRBJ2-5
d_call: .

cdr3_aa: CSVEPAGTPKETQYF
cdr3_nt: TGCAGCGTTGAGCCAGCGGGGACTCCTAAAGAGACCCAGTACTTC
clone_size: many
v_call: TRBV29-1
j_call: TRBJ2-5
d_call: TRBD2

cdr3_aa: CASSYFRGASTDTQYF
cdr3_nt: TGTGCCAGCAGTTACTTTCGGGGGGCTAGCACAGATACGCAGTATTTT
clone_size: few
v_call: TRBV6-6
j_call: TRBJ2-3
d_call: .

cdr3_aa: CASSLSGALSYEQYF
cdr3_nt: TGTGCCAGCAGCTTATCGGGGGCATTGTCCTACGAGCAGTACTTC
clone_size: many
v_call: TRBV7-2
j_call: TRBJ2-7
d_call: .

cdr3_aa: CATSDGQVPASGASVLTF
cdr3_nt: TGTGCCACCAGTGACGGACAGGTCCCGGCCTCTGGGGCCAGCGTCCTGACTTTC
clone_size: .
v_call: TRBV24-1
j_call: TRBJ2-6
d_call: TRBD1

cdr3_aa: CASSGTGFSGNTIYF
cdr3_nt: TGCGCCAGCAGTGGGACTGGTTTCTCTGGAAACACCATATATTTT
clone_size: few
v_call: TRBV10-2
j_call: TRBJ1-3
d_call: .

cdr3_aa: CASSFRGDTYEQYF
cdr3_nt: TGTGCCAGCAGTTTTCGCGGGGATACCTACGAGCAGTACTTC
clone_size: .
v_call: TRBV28
j_call: TRBJ2-7
d_call: .

cdr3_aa: CASSSRLAGGSDTQYF
cdr3_nt: TGTGCCAGCAGCTCCAGGCTAGCGGGAGGGTCAGATACGCAGTATTTT
clone_size: .
v_call: TRBV9
j_call: TRBJ2-3
d_call: TRBD2

cdr3_aa: CASSLSGGTSNTEAFF
cdr3_nt: TGTGCCAGCAGTTTATCTGGAGGGACTTCGAACACTGAAGCTTTCTTT
clone_size: few
v_call: TRBV27
j_call: TRBJ1-1
d_call: .

cdr3_aa: CASSLHPMAYPTDTQYF
cdr3_nt: TGTGCCAGCAGTTTACACCCTATGGCCTACCCCACAGATACGCAGTATTTT
clone_size: .
v_call: TRBV28
j_call: TRBJ2-3
d_call: .

cdr3_aa: CASKHGTGYAGELFF
cdr3_nt: TGTGCCAGCAAACATGGGACAGGGTATGCCGGGGAGCTGTTTTTT
clone_size: .
v_call: TRBV27
j_call: TRBJ2-2
d_call: TRBD1

cdr3_aa: CASSAGLAGSFGTDTQYF
cdr3_nt: TGTGCCAGCAGCGCGGGACTAGCGGGGTCTTTTGGCACAGATACGCAGTATTTT
clone_size: few
v_call: TRBV11-2
j_call: TRBJ2-3
d_call: TRBD2

cdr3_aa: CASSPPQEASYEQYF
cdr3_nt: TGTGCCAGTAGCCCACCCCAGGAGGCGAGCTACGAGCAGTACTTC
clone_size: many
v_call: TRBV7-9
j_call: TRBJ2-7
d_call: .

cdr3_aa: CASSPRDRGPINEKLFF
cdr3_nt: TGTGCCAGCAGCCCCCGCGACAGGGGGCCGATTAATGAAAAACTGTTTTTT
clone_size: .
v_call: TRBV28
j_call: TRBJ1-4
d_call: TRBD1

cdr3_aa: CASSVRDRGSYTNYEQYF
cdr3_nt: TGTGCCAGCAGCGTACGGGACAGGGGGTCCTATACTAACTACGAGCAGTACTTC
clone_size: .
v_call: TRBV7-9
j_call: TRBJ2-7
d_call: TRBD1

cdr3_aa: CSARPRLAGGPYEQFF
cdr3_nt: TGCAGTGCTAGACCCAGACTAGCGGGAGGGCCTTATGAGCAGTTCTTC
clone_size: few
v_call: TRBV20-1
j_call: TRBJ2-1
d_call: TRBD2

cdr3_aa: CASSLRALGGDEAFF
cdr3_nt: TGCGCCAGCAGCTTGCGGGCCCTCGGGGGGGATGAAGCTTTCTTT
clone_size: many
v_call: TRBV5-1
j_call: TRBJ1-1
d_call: .

cdr3_aa: CASSLRSPTGDNTGELFF
cdr3_nt: TGTGCCAGCAGCTTACGTTCCCCGACAGGGGATAACACCGGGGAGCTGTTTTTT
clone_size: many
v_call: TRBV7-9
j_call: TRBJ2-2
d_call: TRBD1

cdr3_aa: CASSFQDRGGTEQYF
cdr3_nt: TGCGCCAGCAGCTTCCAGGACAGGGGAGGGACCGAGCAGTACTTC
clone_size: many
v_call: TRBV5-1
j_call: TRBJ2-7
d_call: TRBD1

cdr3_aa: CASSGGGAYNEQFF
cdr3_nt: TGTGCCAGCAGCGGCGGGGGGGCCTACAATGAGCAGTTCTTC
clone_size: .
v_call: TRBV12-3/TRBV12-4
j_call: TRBJ2-1
d_call: TRBD2

cdr3_aa: CASIWTGTGLVLGPTGELFF
cdr3_nt: TGTGCCAGCATTTGGACCGGGACAGGGTTGGTTTTGGGACCGACCGGGGAGCTGTTTTTT
clone_size: .
v_call: TRBV6-1
j_call: TRBJ2-2
d_call: TRBD1

cdr3_aa: CASSYRGVAGANVLTF
cdr3_nt: TGCGCCAGCAGCTACAGGGGAGTAGCTGGGGCCAACGTCCTGACTTTC
clone_size: many
v_call: TRBV5-1
j_call: TRBJ2-6
d_call: TRBD1

cdr3_aa: CASWGDTQYF
cdr3_nt: TGTGCCAGCTGGGGCGATACGCAGTATTTT
clone_size: few
v_call: TRBV6-2/TRBV6-3
j_call: TRBJ2-3
d_call: .

cdr3_aa: CAWSADRAPYEQYF
cdr3_nt: TGTGCCTGGAGTGCGGACAGGGCCCCCTACGAGCAGTACTTC
clone_size: .
v_call: TRBV30
j_call: TRBJ2-7
d_call: TRBD1

cdr3_aa: CASSLRGSYNEQFF
cdr3_nt: TGTGCCAGCAGTTTGAGGGGCTCCTACAATGAGCAGTTCTTC
clone_size: few
v_call: TRBV12-3/TRBV12-4
j_call: TRBJ2-1
d_call: .

cdr3_aa: CASSLVTDNEQFF
cdr3_nt: TGTGCCAGCAGCTTAGTTACCGACAATGAGCAGTTCTTC
clone_size: many
v_call: TRBV7-9
j_call: TRBJ2-1
d_call: .

cdr3_aa: CASRTTGQGYTGELFF
cdr3_nt: TGTGCCAGCAGGACGACGGGACAGGGGTACACCGGGGAGCTGTTTTTT
clone_size: many
v_call: TRBV6-5
j_call: TRBJ2-2
d_call: TRBD1

cdr3_aa: CASSSGSWAQHF
cdr3_nt: TGTGCCAGCAGTTCGGGTTCCTGGGCCCAGCATTTT
clone_size: .
v_call: TRBV12-3/TRBV12-4
j_call: TRBJ1-5
d_call: .

cdr3_aa: CASSPRDRSNYEQFF
cdr3_nt: TGTGCCAGCAGCCCCCGAGACAGGAGTAACTATGAGCAGTTCTTC
clone_size: many
v_call: TRBV7-9
j_call: TRBJ2-1
d_call: .

cdr3_aa: CSARGPSRGARMNTEAFF
cdr3_nt: TGCAGTGCTCGAGGCCCGTCCCGGGGTGCGAGAATGAACACTGAAGCTTTCTTT
clone_size: few
v_call: TRBV20-1
j_call: TRBJ1-1
d_call: .

cdr3_aa: CASSPRDTHSNQPQHF
cdr3_nt: TGTGCCAGCAGCCCCCGGGACACTCATAGCAATCAGCCCCAGCATTTT
clone_size: few
v_call: TRBV5-6
j_call: TRBJ1-5
d_call: .

cdr3_aa: CASSSNRDSTGNTIYF
cdr3_nt: TGTGCCAGCAGCTCAAACCGGGACTCCACGGGAAACACCATATATTTT
clone_size: .
v_call: TRBV11-2
j_call: TRBJ1-3
d_call: .

cdr3_aa: CASSSYGTTNTGELFF
cdr3_nt: TGTGCCAGCAGCTCATACGGGACAACGAACACCGGGGAGCTGTTTTTT
clone_size: .
v_call: TRBV11-2
j_call: TRBJ2-2
d_call: .

cdr3_aa: CASSVSDAPGELFF
cdr3_nt: TGTGCCAGCAGTGTCTCGGACGCACCCGGGGAGCTGTTTTTT
clone_size: many
v_call: TRBV2
j_call: TRBJ2-2
d_call: .

cdr3_aa: CSARLRLPGLAGREQYF
cdr3_nt: TGCAGTGCTAGATTGAGACTCCCGGGACTAGCGGGAAGGGAGCAGTACTTC
clone_size: few
v_call: TRBV20-1
j_call: TRBJ2-7
d_call: TRBD2

cdr3_aa: CIVEVWENTEAFF
cdr3_nt: TGCATCGTTGAAGTCTGGGAGAACACTGAAGCTTTCTTT
clone_size: .
v_call: TRBV29-1
j_call: TRBJ1-1
d_call: .

cdr3_aa: CASSLVFGGYEQYF
cdr3_nt: TGCGCCAGCAGCTTGGTATTTGGGGGATACGAGCAGTACTTC
clone_size: many
v_call: TRBV5-1
j_call: TRBJ2-7
d_call: .

cdr3_aa: CASSLKGGGTYAQYF
cdr3_nt: TGTGCCAGCAGTTTAAAAGGGGGTGGAACCTACGCGCAGTACTTC
clone_size: once
v_call: TRBV27
j_call: TRBJ2-7
d_call: .